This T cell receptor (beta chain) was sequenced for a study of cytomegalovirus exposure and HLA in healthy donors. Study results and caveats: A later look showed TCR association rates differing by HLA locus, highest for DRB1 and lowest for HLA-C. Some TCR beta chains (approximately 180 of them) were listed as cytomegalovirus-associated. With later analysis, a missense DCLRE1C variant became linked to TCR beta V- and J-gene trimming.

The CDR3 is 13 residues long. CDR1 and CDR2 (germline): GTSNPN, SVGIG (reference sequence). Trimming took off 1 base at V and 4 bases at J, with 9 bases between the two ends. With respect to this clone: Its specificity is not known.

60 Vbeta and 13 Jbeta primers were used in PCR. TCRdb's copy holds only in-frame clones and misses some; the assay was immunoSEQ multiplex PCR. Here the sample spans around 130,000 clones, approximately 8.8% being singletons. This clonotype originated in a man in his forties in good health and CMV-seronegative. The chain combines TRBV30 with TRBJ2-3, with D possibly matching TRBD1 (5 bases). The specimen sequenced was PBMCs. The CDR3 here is CAWSARAPDTQYF. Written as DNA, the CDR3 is TGTGCCTGGAGTGCCAGGGCCCCAGATACGCAGTATTTT.